This TCR beta chain was profiled in a study of cytomegalovirus exposure and HLA in healthy donors. About the research overall: Under 90% of 300 to 450 genotyped donors fell in the Caucasian-associated ancestry cluster.

Broader study findings: Apparent HLA restriction characterized most CMV-associated TCR beta chains in a later analysis. Highly shared sequence variants in one cluster were likely a sequencing artifact.

Trimming left V 2 bases short and J 6 bases short, with 8 bases between. Germline loops: CDR1 WNHNN, CDR2 SYGVQD (reference sequence). The CDR3 covers 13 residues. Donors had nominal health at sampling but likely had unrecorded immune exposures. PCR involved 60 Vbeta and 13 Jbeta primers. Here immunoSEQ multiplex PCR was the method, and the copy in TCRdb shows in-frame clones only, minus some. This sample has some 130,000 clones, with about four fifths found just once. This clone was detected only a few times. Its antigen is unknown. The sequencing input was PBMCs. This receptor was obtained from a man younger than 45 in good health. The chain carries TRBV10-1 and TRBJ2-1; D remains ambiguous. CDR3 in DNA: TGCGCCAGCAGTGAGGTGACGGGCAATGAGCAGTTCTTC. It is translated as CASSEVTGNEQFF.